This T cell receptor beta chain comes out of a study of T-cell memory formation after mild COVID-19. The wider study: The study found TCR clusters largely donor specific.

This CDR3 comprises 14 residues. The germline V gene has CDR1 LGHNA and CDR2 YSLEER. Trimming took off 0 bases at V and 8 bases at J, with 13 bases between the two ends. TCRdb ran MiXCR on the 5' RACE reads and lists one entry per CDR3 protein. Here the sample spans approximately 250,000 distinct CDR3 sequences, 16% being singletons. The rearrangement links TRBV4-3 to TRBJ1-2, with D unclear. Material: PBMCs or a T cell subset sorted from them (not recorded which). This TCR was sampled from a man between 18 and 29 years old who had mild COVID-19 (a few samples of this study predate the infection). Cell type and time point are not known. The CDR3 loop is CASSQEAGSRGYTF. CDR3 bases: TGCGCCAGCAGCCAAGAAGCAGGATCTCGGGGCTACACCTTC.